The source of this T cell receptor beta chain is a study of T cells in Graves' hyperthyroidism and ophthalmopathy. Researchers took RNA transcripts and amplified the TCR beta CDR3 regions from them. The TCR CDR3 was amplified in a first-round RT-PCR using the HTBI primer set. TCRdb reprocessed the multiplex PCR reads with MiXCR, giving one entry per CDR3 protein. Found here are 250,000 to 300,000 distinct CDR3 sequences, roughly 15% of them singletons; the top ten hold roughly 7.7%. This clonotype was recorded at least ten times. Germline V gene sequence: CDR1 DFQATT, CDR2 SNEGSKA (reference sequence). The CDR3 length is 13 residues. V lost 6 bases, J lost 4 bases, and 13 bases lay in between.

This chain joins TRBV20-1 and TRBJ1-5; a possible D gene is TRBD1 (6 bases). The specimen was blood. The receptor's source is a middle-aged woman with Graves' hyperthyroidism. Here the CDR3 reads CSAGGRQNQPQHF. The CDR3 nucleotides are TGCAGTGCCGGGGGGCGGCAAAATCAGCCCCAGCATTTT.